This TCR beta chain stems from a study of CD8+ T cells in alopecia areata. Overall study results and limits: Compared with normal scalp, lesional scalp had higher clonality and more expanded CD8+ clones. With patients, TCR sharing proved less clear than in mice, a difference possibly related to HLA.

The sequencing template was cDNA reverse transcribed from extracted RNA. Profiled with immunoSEQ multiplex PCR; TCRdb holds only in-frame clones, not every one. The sample records 200,000 to 250,000 clones, roughly two thirds being singletons. Separation by sorting yielded CD4+ and CD8+ T cells from PBMCs. With regard to this clone: Antigen unknown.

V was clipped by 3 bases and J by 6 bases; unmatched bases: 7. Germline values: CDR1 SGHAT, CDR2 FQNNGV. The CDR3 extends over 14 amino acids. Material: CD4+ T cells sorted from blood, obtained at week 0. The TCR comes from a human donor with alopecia areata. The V gene is TRBV11-2, the J gene TRBJ2-7; 8 bases agree with TRBD1. DNA of the CDR3: TGTGCCAGCAGCTTGTTAACAGGGGGTACCGAGCAGTACTTC. Its protein product is CASSLLTGGTEQYF.